Presented here are 11 T cell receptor beta chains from one specimen sequenced in a study. TCRdb ran MiXCR on the 5' RACE reads and lists one entry per CDR3 protein. The sample lists roughly 52,000 distinct CDR3 sequences, 15% to 20% occurring once. Sequencing was done on a sample of naive CD4+ T cells sorted from blood. The sample's subset: naive CD4+ T cells, CD4+CD45RA+CD25-. Every receptor here comes from a female donor with breast cancer.

In its sample, this clonotype was seen many times. CDR3 nucleotides: TGCAGTGCTTGGGGAGACGTTGGTGAGCAGTTCTTC. This codes for CSAWGDVGEQFF. This chain uses TRBV20-1 with TRBJ2-1; a possible D gene is TRBD2 (5 bases). V was trimmed by 5 bases and J by 9 bases, leaving 14 bases between them. This CDR3 has 12 amino acids. Germline CDR1 DFQATT, CDR2 SNEGSKA (reference sequence).

The sample holds a few counts of this clonotype. The chain employs TRBV29-1 and TRBJ2-3; D ambiguous. Per the germline V gene, CDR1 is SQVTM and CDR2 is ANQGSEA. Trimming removed 6 bases from V and 2 bases from J, with 12 bases in between. The CDR3 runs to 13 residues. In DNA form, the CDR3 reads TGCAGCGTAAAGCCCGCCCTCACAGATACGCAGTATTTT. Translated, it gives CSVKPALTDTQYF.

This clonotype was seen a single time. One junction end does not reproduce the germline sequence, and a read error may be involved. The chain links TRBV6-5 to TRBJ1-3, with TRBD1 as a possible D gene (6 bases). In germline, CDR1 is MNHEY, CDR2 SVGAGI. CDR3 size: 19 residues. CDR3: CASSYAIYGGLRSGNTIYF. The CDR3 nucleotides are TGTGCTAGCAGTTACGCGATTTATGGGGGGCTCCGTTCTGGAAACACCATATATTTT.

This clonotype turned up a few times. The chain joins TRBV25-1 to TRBJ1-2; D is unclear. The CDR3 sequence is 14 residues long. Trimming left V 4 bases short and J 4 bases short, with 13 bases between. CDR1 MGHDK and CDR2 SYGVNS come from the germline V gene. The DNA for the CDR3 is TGTGCCAGCAGTGTATCTCCGGACCTCTATGGCTACACCTTC. Its translation is CASSVSPDLYGYTF.

The genes are TRBV10-3 and TRBJ1-5; 8 positions agree with TRBD1. CDR3 length: 14 amino acids. Trimming at V came to 6 bases and at J to 4 bases, leaving 5 bases not matched to a gene. Germline loops: CDR1 ENHRY, CDR2 SYGVKD. This CDR3 is CAIRGTGVNQPQHF. The CDR3, as DNA: TGTGCCATCAGGGGGACAGGCGTTAATCAGCCCCAGCATTTT.

A few counts support this clonotype. V gene TRBV24-1 combines with J gene TRBJ2-1, with D maybe TRBD2 (6 bases). Trimming shortened V by 3 bases and J by 9 bases, and 14 bases separated the two germline ends. Per the germline V gene, CDR1 is KGHDR and CDR2 is SFDVKD. This CDR3 contains 14 residues. The CDR3 DNA reads as TGTGCCACCAGTGATAGGGACTTTCAGGCTGAGCAGTTCTTC. Its protein product is CATSDRDFQAEQFF.

This clonotype occurred many times. The V gene is TRBV5-1, the J gene TRBJ1-3; D not resolved. CDR3 size: 13 residues. Per the germline V gene, CDR1 is SGHRS and CDR2 is YFSETQ. V dropped 7 bases and J dropped 0 bases, with 8 bases sitting between them. The CDR3 region has the DNA TGCGCCAGCCTGAAATCCTCTGGAAACACCATATATTTT. Protein: CASLKSSGNTIYF. Filled out from reference TRBV5-1 and TRBJ1-3, the complete variable domain reads KAGVTQTPRYLIKTRGQQVTLSCSPISGHRSVSWYQQTPGQGLQFLFEYFSETQRNKGNFPGRFSGRQFSNSRSEMNVSTLELGDSALYLCASLKSSGNTIYFGEGSWLTVV.

Regarding this clonotype: A read error may explain this, as a much larger clone is one base away. This rearrangement joins TRBV5-1 to TRBJ2-6; 7 nucleotides line up with TRBD1. Germline CDR1 is SGHRS and CDR2 is YFSETQ. The CDR3 contains 19 residues. This CDR3 is CASSLLSGQSPSGADVLTF. The CDR3 DNA follows: TGCGCCAGCAGCTTGTTATCGGGACAGTCTCCCTCTGGGGCCGACGTCCTGACTTTC.

The chain combines TRBV6-6 with TRBJ2-7; D might be TRBD1 or TRBD2, each matching 5 bases. CDR1 and CDR2 (germline): MNHNY, SVGAGI (reference sequence). The germline V and J ends were trimmed by 7 bases and 5 bases, with 18 bases remaining between them. The CDR3 totals 14 residues. For the CDR3, the DNA is TGTGCCAGCAAACGGGACCGCGCCACGAACGAGCAGTACTTC. Amino acid sequence: CASKRDRATNEQYF.

This clonotype was counted between two and nine times. V gene TRBV20-1 combines with J gene TRBJ1-1; weak D call: TRBD1 (6 bases). Deletions cut 0 bases from V and 6 bases from J, with 20 bases between. The CDR3 extends over 16 amino acids. Per the germline V gene, CDR1 is DFQATT and CDR2 is SNEGSKA (reference sequence). The CDR3 region has the DNA TGCAGTGCTAGAGATCGAACTTCAGGGGTTCGGGCTGAAGCTTTCTTT. It specifies CSARDRTSGVRAEAFF.

As concerns this clonotype: This could be a read error, since a much larger clone is one nucleotide away. The chain links TRBV7-9 to TRBJ1-1; D unresolved. V lost 6 bases to trimming and J lost 4 bases, with 6 bases between them. CDR1 SEHNR and CDR2 FQNEAQ come from the germline V gene (reference sequence). The CDR3 covers 11 residues. This CDR3 reads CASRWGTEAFF. The CDR3 DNA is TGTGCCAGCAGATGGGGCACTGAAGCTTTCTTT.